The clone carrying this T cell receptor (beta chain) was seen more than once but under ten times. Its cognate antigen is unknown. Indicated treatment: approximately 9-day PBMC culture with coronavirus spike peptide pools or control peptides (ViraFEST assay). The unexposed donor gave CD4+ T cells before the COVID-19 pandemic (2011-2018). Using peptide pools, antigen-specific T cells were expanded in ViraFEST before TCRs were sequenced. The sample belongs to a study of vaccination and CD4 T cells after COVID-19. Across the whole study: Cells were stimulated with overlapping spike peptides from SARS-CoV-2, HCoV-NL63, HCoV-OC43 and HCoV-229E. Study outcomes and limitations: Data came from relatively few convalescent patients and lacked early post-infection timepoints. Convalescent patients had a median roughly 90% of reactive clones appearing only post-vaccination.

The CDR3 covers 12 residues. CDR1 is DFQATT and CDR2 is SNEGSKA in the germline V gene (reference sequence). V lost 7 bases and J 6 bases, leaving 14 bases between the germline ends. Oncomine TCR Beta short-read sequencing was applied to DNA from cultured CD4+ T cells. The genomic DNA was obtained from cultured CD4+ T cells by extraction with the QIAamp micro DNA kit. TCRdb re-analysed the PCR reads in MiXCR, keeping a single row per CDR3 protein. Among some 9,700 distinct CDR3 sequences listed, just under 35% were seen once. V is TRBV20-1 and J is TRBJ2-3, with a weak D call TRBD2 (6 bases). The specimen was CD4+ T cells from blood, cultured in vitro. This clonotype was sampled from a human donor in good health. Written as DNA, the CDR3 is TGCAGTGTTGCGTCGGGGGAGGATACGCAGTATTTT. Translation gives CSVASGEDTQYF.